These T cell receptor beta chains were read from a single sample in a study of chemoradiotherapy in HPV16-positive cancers. The assay was immunoSEQ multiplex PCR, and TCRdb's table has in-frame clones only and misses some. The data contain thousands of clones, around 80% of them singletons. This material was obtained from a patient who underwent chemoradiotherapy. The receptors stem from a human donor with HPV-associated anogenital cancer. The CDR3 runs from the conserved cysteine through the conserved F or W. D genes are given only for firm matches. Size is omitted from some rows. Given values are once, few, many or a class for expanded clones.

DNA | CDR3 | D | V | size | J
TGTGCCTGGAAGGGTCTTGAAGCTTTCTTT | CAWKGLEAFF | . | TRBV30 | few | TRBJ1-1
TGTGCCAGCAGCGTAGCTGACAGGCCGAGGAAGACCCAGTACTTC | CASSVADRPRKTQYF | . | TRBV9 | few | TRBJ2-5
TGTGCCAGCAGCTCCCTAGCGGGAGGAGACACAGATACGCAGTATTTT | CASSSLAGGDTDTQYF | TRBD2 | TRBV7-9 | . | TRBJ2-3
TGCAGCGTTGACCTGGGGGGCGAAGCTTTCTTT | CSVDLGGEAFF | . | TRBV29-1 | . | TRBJ1-1
TGCGCCAGCAGCTGGACGAATAAGGTGGTTACGGACGAGCAGTACTTC | CASSWTNKVVTDEQYF | . | TRBV5-1 | . | TRBJ2-7
TGTGCCAGCAGTTTATTCAGCCCCAATGAGCAGTTCTTC | CASSLFSPNEQFF | . | TRBV27 | once | TRBJ2-1
TGTGCCAGTAGTATTCGGCGCCCGGGCAGTGAAGTTGGCGGCAATCAGCCCCAGCATTTT | CASSIRRPGSEVGGNQPQHF | . | TRBV19 | . | TRBJ1-5
TGTGCCAGCGGCAAACAGGAGACAGATACGCAGTATTTT | CASGKQETDTQYF | . | TRBV6-1 | . | TRBJ2-3
TGTGCCTGGGAATTATTCAGGGCCAAGTCTGGGGCCAACGTCCTGACTTTC | CAWELFRAKSGANVLTF | . | TRBV30 | . | TRBJ2-6
TGTGCCAGTAGTTTGGACAGGCGGAGGGTCGCCATATATTTT | CASSLDRRRVAIYF | TRBD1 | TRBV19 | . | TRBJ1-3
TGTGCCAGCAGCTCCCGCGGGGGAGACACTGAAGCTTTCTTT | CASSSRGGDTEAFF | . | TRBV7-9 | . | TRBJ1-1
TGTGCCTGGAGTGTACCTCATCTAGACTATGGCTACACCTTC | CAWSVPHLDYGYTF | . | TRBV30 | once | TRBJ1-2
TGTGCCAGCACCCCCGGACTATCCTATGGCTACACCTTC | CASTPGLSYGYTF | . | TRBV6-6 | . | TRBJ1-2
TGTGCCAGCAGGGTGGAGTACCTCGCAACTAATGAAAAACTGTTTTTT | CASRVEYLATNEKLFF | . | TRBV11-3 | once | TRBJ1-4
TGTGCCAGCAGCAAAATTCAAACGACGGATAGAGTGAACACTGAAGCTTTCTTT | CASSKIQTTDRVNTEAFF | . | TRBV21-1 | . | TRBJ1-1
TGCAGCGTTTCGACCCAGGGGCTCAATGAAAAACTGTTTTTT | CSVSTQGLNEKLFF | . | TRBV29-1 | . | TRBJ1-4
TGTGCCAGCAGCGTAGCTGAGCGGCCCTCCTACGAGCAGTACTTC | CASSVAERPSYEQYF | . | TRBV9 | . | TRBJ2-7
TGTGCCAGCAGCTTCCAGGGTTTCCGTTATGGCTACACCTTC | CASSFQGFRYGYTF | . | TRBV7-2 | few | TRBJ1-2
TGTGCCAGCAGCGTAGGTGTGGTAGCGGGGGGGCAGGGGAGGACCCAGTACTTC | CASSVGVVAGGQGRTQYF | TRBD2 | TRBV9 | . | TRBJ2-5
TGTGCCAGTAGGATTCAGGGAGCCTATGGCTACACCTTC | CASRIQGAYGYTF | . | TRBV19 | few | TRBJ1-2
TGTGCCAGCAGTTTGGTAGGTTCGTGGGACTTTGCTTTCTTT | CASSLVGSWDFAFF | . | TRBV6-5 | . | TRBJ1-1
TGTGCCAGCAGCTTAGAAGGAAGGGACATAAGGAGGGGAAACACCATATATTTT | CASSLEGRDIRRGNTIYF | . | TRBV7-6 | . | TRBJ1-3
TGTGCCAGTAGTAGGGACGGTGGGAACACTGAAGCTTTCTTT | CASSRDGGNTEAFF | . | TRBV19 | once | TRBJ1-1
TGTGCCAGCAGTTCTGGCCCGGGACCGCTCTATGGCTACACCTTC | CASSSGPGPLYGYTF | . | TRBV7-3 | few | TRBJ1-2
TGTGCCAGCAGCGTAGGATGGGGAGCGGGGCCCCCCGATACGCAGTATTTT | CASSVGWGAGPPDTQYF | TRBD2 | TRBV9 | . | TRBJ2-3
TGTGCCAGCAGCTTAGCCCTTATGGGGCAGGGATACAATGAGCAGTTCTTC | CASSLALMGQGYNEQFF | . | TRBV7-3 | . | TRBJ2-1
TGTGCCTGGAGTGCAGGACAGGGGGCATGGACCGGGGAGCTGTTTTTT | CAWSAGQGAWTGELFF | TRBD1 | TRBV30 | . | TRBJ2-2
TGTGCCAGTAGTATAGATCGGAGACTAGCGGGCTACAATGAGCAGTTCTTC | CASSIDRRLAGYNEQFF | TRBD2 | TRBV19 | . | TRBJ2-1
TGTGCCAGCAGCAGGGACAGGGGGAAGGATACGCAGTATTTT | CASSRDRGKDTQYF | TRBD1 | TRBV5-4 | . | TRBJ2-3
TGTGCCAGCAGCTTCTTGGGAAACACCATATATTTT | CASSFLGNTIYF | . | TRBV7-8 | . | TRBJ1-3
TGTGCCAGCAGCTCCGAAGGACCGAGGAGCTACGAGCAGTACTTC | CASSSEGPRSYEQYF | . | TRBV7-2 | . | TRBJ2-7
TGTGCCAGCAGTCCGCGGGCCCCGCCCGGGGAGCTGTTTTTT | CASSPRAPPGELFF | . | TRBV6-5 | few | TRBJ2-2
TGTGCCAGCAGGGAGCGGGCCCACTCCTACGAGCAGTACTTC | CASRERAHSYEQYF | . | TRBV5-6 | . | TRBJ2-7
TGCGCCAGCAGCCAAGCAGAATACAATGAGCAGTTCTTC | CASSQAEYNEQFF | . | TRBV4-3 | . | TRBJ2-1
TGTGCCAGCAGCCCCGGACAGGCACTCTGGTATGGCTACACCTTC | CASSPGQALWYGYTF | TRBD1 | TRBV7-2 | . | TRBJ1-2
TGTGCCTGGAGTTACGGGACCCAGGGCGAGCAGTACTTC | CAWSYGTQGEQYF | . | TRBV30 | once | TRBJ2-7
TGTGCCAGCAGTGAACGGAGGTCACCCCTCCACTTT | CASSERRSPLHF | . | TRBV25-1 | . | TRBJ1-6
TGTGCCAGCAAGCGGAGCTCTGACGAGCAGTACTTC | CASKRSSDEQYF | . | TRBV6-6 | . | TRBJ2-7
TGTGCCAGCAGCCTCGGTGGGGGTGTAGAAAAACTGTTTTTT | CASSLGGGVEKLFF | . | TRBV5-4 | . | TRBJ1-4
TGTGCCAGCAGTGGCTTGGGTCCGCTACCAAACGAGCAGTACTTC | CASSGLGPLPNEQYF | . | TRBV6-1 | . | TRBJ2-7
TGTGCCAGCACCCCTCGGACCTGGGACACTGAAGCTTTCTTT | CASTPRTWDTEAFF | . | TRBV6-1 | . | TRBJ1-1
TGCGCCAGCAGCCAAGTCGTGACACCGAGCAATCAGCCCCAGCATTTT | CASSQVVTPSNQPQHF | . | TRBV4-1 | . | TRBJ1-5
TGTGCTAGTGGCTCGACAGTTTTCAATCAGCCCCAGCATTTT | CASGSTVFNQPQHF | . | TRBV12-5 | few | TRBJ1-5
TGCAGCTCGGACAGGGGCACAGATACGCAGTATTTT | CSSDRGTDTQYF | TRBD1 | TRBV29-1 | . | TRBJ2-3
TGTGCCAGCAGTCCGGGTTGGGGTTCTGGAAACACCATATATTTT | CASSPGWGSGNTIYF | . | TRBV25-1 | large | TRBJ1-3
TGTGCTAGTGGCTCATTCGGGGCGGGAGTTCGGGATGAGCAGTTCTTC | CASGSFGAGVRDEQFF | TRBD2 | TRBV12-5 | . | TRBJ2-1
TGTGCCAGCAACCCGACAGTTGGAGAGACCCAGTACTTC | CASNPTVGETQYF | . | TRBV6-1 | . | TRBJ2-5
TGTGCCAGCTCACCTGGGGGCGGGAGTCTGGGTGAGCAGTTCTTC | CASSPGGGSLGEQFF | . | TRBV18 | . | TRBJ2-1
TGTGCCAGTAGTCCGGGACTAGCGGGGAGTGGATGGCAGTTCTTC | CASSPGLAGSGWQFF | TRBD2 | TRBV19 | few | TRBJ2-1
TGTGCTAGTGGTTTGGGCCGGACGGGACAGGGGCAAGAGACCCAGTACTTC | CASGLGRTGQGQETQYF | TRBD1 | TRBV12-5 | once | TRBJ2-5
TGTGCCAGCAGCCCCCACGATACGCAGTATTTT | CASSPHDTQYF | . | TRBV7-9 | . | TRBJ2-3
TGCAGCGTTGAAACTCTCTTCTATGGCTACACCTTC | CSVETLFYGYTF | . | TRBV29-1 | . | TRBJ1-2
TGCGCCAGCAGCTTGGCCGGTGGCAATCAGCCCCAGCATTTT | CASSLAGGNQPQHF | . | TRBV5-1 | . | TRBJ1-5
TGTGCCAGCAACTCTAGGGCGGCCTCCTACGAGCAGTACTTC | CASNSRAASYEQYF | . | TRBV27 | . | TRBJ2-7
TGTGCCAGCAGCTCGGGACAGGGGACCACTGAAGCTTTCTTT | CASSSGQGTTEAFF | TRBD1 | TRBV7-6 | . | TRBJ1-1
TGTGCCAGCAGCTTAATAGCGGGGGGGCGGGCTAGCACAGATACGCAGTATTTT | CASSLIAGGRASTDTQYF | TRBD2 | TRBV7-2 | . | TRBJ2-3
TGTGCCAGCAGCCAGAGGCTTGAGCAGTTCTTC | CASSQRLEQFF | . | TRBV7-8 | . | TRBJ2-1
TGTGCTAGCAGCCCATCTGGGGCCAACGTCCTGACTTTC | CASSPSGANVLTF | . | TRBV7-7 | . | TRBJ2-6
TGTGCCAGCAACTCTAGGGCGGCCTCCTACGAGCAGTACTTC | CASNSRAASYEQYF | . | TRBV27 | . | TRBJ2-7